This T cell receptor (beta chain) came from a study of blood T cell repertoires in COVID-19. Whole-study context: Samples representing acute and convalescent COVID-19 were sourced from the United States, Italy and Spain. From T cells, B-cell-depleted T cells, or PBMCs came the material, which was cDNA or gDNA.

Germline V CDR1 and CDR2: LNHNV, YYDKDF (reference sequence). Trimming pared 2 bases from V and 4 bases from J, leaving 8 bases between. The CDR3 extends over 14 amino acids. TCRdb keeps only in-frame clones here, not all; method: immunoSEQ multiplex PCR. This sample has about 300,000 clones, with approximately 89% found just once. The study recruited people aged roughly 18 to 100 years across around 24 US areas. Among Cohort 3 donors, those recovered had two negative PCRs, clearance, or symptom resolution. Sequenced sample: PBMCs or T cells enriched from blood (not recorded which). This sequence originates from a woman aged 18 to 35 who had recovered from COVID-19. The gene calls are TRBV15 and TRBJ1-4; possible D gene TRBD1, 5 bases. CDR3 sequence reads: CATSRQGDNEKLFF. CDR3 coding DNA: TGTGCCACCAGCAGACAGGGCGATAATGAAAAACTGTTTTTT. Full variable domain (remainder filled in from reference TRBV15 and TRBJ1-4): DAMVIQNPRYQVTQFGKPVTLSCSQTLNHNVMYWYQQKSSQAPKLLFHYYDKDFNNEADTPDNFQSRRPNTSFCFLDIRSPGLGDTAMYLCATSRQGDNEKLFFGSGTQLSVL.